A single sample is the source of the 28 T cell receptor beta chains below, sequenced in a study of control samples from healthy donors and cancer patients. Sequencing used immunoSEQ multiplex PCR; TCRdb keeps in-frame clones, though not all of them. Altogether 100,000 to 150,000 clones are present, about 92% being singletons, with the ten largest covering less than 2.5%. Sequenced input: blood. The receptor set was obtained from a woman between 45 and 60 years old in good health.

The V gene is TRBV7-2, the J gene TRBJ1-6, with 9 bases fitting TRBD1. V lost 0 bases and J lost 0; bases outside the gene matches: 6. CDR3 length equals 19 residues. Germline V lookup: CDR1 SGHTA, CDR2 FQGNSA. CDR3 sequence (DNA): TGTGCCAGCAGCTTAGCATCACCGGGACAGGGCTCCTATAATTCACCCCTCCACTTT. Amino acids: CASSLASPGQGSYNSPLHF.

The count of this clone is one. This chain joins TRBV4-1 and TRBJ1-1; 7 bases align to TRBD1. The CDR3 extends over 17 amino acids. Per germline, CDR1 MGHRA and CDR2 YSYEKL. The V gene end was trimmed by 0 bases and the J gene end by 0 bases; junction bases not matched to a gene: 7. The CDR3 DNA is TGCGCCAGCAGCCAAGAAGTAAGGGGGCTTTTGAACACTGAAGCTTTCTTT. Translation gives CASSQEVRGLLNTEAFF.

The rearrangement links TRBV6-5 to TRBJ2-5, with D perhaps TRBD1 (5 bases). The ends were cut back, 5 bases at V and 4 bases at J, with 14 bases in the middle. CDR1 is MNHEY, CDR2 SVGAGI, per germline. This CDR3 contains 14 residues. The CDR3 spells CASSNWGWGETQYF. As DNA, the CDR3 is TGTGCCAGCAGTAACTGGGGCTGGGGAGAGACCCAGTACTTC.

The chain employs TRBV5-1 and TRBJ2-3; the match to TRBD2 covers 10 bases. The trim removed 2 bases at V and 2 bases at J, leaving 8 bases unmatched. Germline loops: CDR1 SGHRS, CDR2 YFSETQ. This CDR3 has 17 amino acids. CDR3 loop: CASSFRLAGVTTDTQYF. CDR3 nucleotide sequence: TGCGCCAGCAGCTTTCGCCTAGCGGGGGTCACCACAGATACGCAGTATTTT.

The genes are TRBV7-9 and TRBJ2-2, with D possibly being TRBD2 (5 bases). This CDR3 spans 16 amino acids. V was pared by 3 bases and J by 2 bases, with 13 bases between. CDR1 and CDR2 from the germline V gene are SEHNR and FQNEAQ (reference sequence). CDR3 sequence reads: CASSFQDSLNTGELFF. For the CDR3, the DNA is TGTGCCAGCAGCTTTCAGGACTCCTTAAACACCGGGGAGCTGTTTTTT.

The chain is built from TRBV28 and TRBJ1-3; D remains ambiguous. CDR1 and CDR2 (germline): MDHEN, SYDVKM. The CDR3 has 12 amino acids. Deletions cut 3 bases from V and 4 bases from J, with 4 bases between. The CDR3, as DNA: TGTGCCAGCAGTTTTCGGGGAAACACCATATATTTT. This translates into CASSFRGNTIYF.

The chain combines TRBV11-2 with TRBJ2-7; 9 bases fit TRBD1. This CDR3 spans 17 amino acids. V gave up 2 bases and J gave up 0 bases; unmatched junction bases: 8. CDR1 SGHAT and CDR2 FQNNGV come from the germline V gene. The DNA of the CDR3 is TGTGCCAGCAGCTTACGAACAGGGGGCGTCGGCTCCTACGAGCAGTACTTC. The encoded protein is CASSLRTGGVGSYEQYF.

The chain recombines TRBV2 with TRBJ1-5; 11 positions agree with TRBD1. The germline gives CDR1 SNHLY, CDR2 FYNNEI. Trimming cost V 8 bases and J 5 bases; bases outside gene matches: 11. The CDR3 loop spans 16 amino acids. CDR3 DNA sequence: TGTGCCAGCCGTCGGGACAGGGGGGAGGGACATCAGCCCCAGCATTTT. This encodes CASRRDRGEGHQPQHF.

This clone was observed a single time. The rearrangement joins TRBV27 to TRBJ1-1, with D hard to call. V shed 6 bases and J shed 1 base, with 15 bases lying between them. This CDR3 is built from 15 residues. Per germline, CDR1 MNHEY and CDR2 SMNVEV (reference sequence). CDR3 sequence: CASRPRQLRNTEAFF. CDR3 bases: TGTGCCAGCAGACCTCGGCAACTCAGGAACACTGAAGCTTTCTTT.

V usage is TRBV10-3 and J usage is TRBJ2-1; the D is unclear. Trimming pared 2 bases from V and 8 bases from J, leaving 4 bases between. CDR1 is ENHRY, CDR2 SYGVKD, per germline. This CDR3 region has 11 residues. CDR3 region: CAISEGDEQFF. The CDR3 DNA reads TGTGCCATCAGTGAGGGGGATGAGCAGTTCTTC.

This clone appeared once. The chain links TRBV10-3 to TRBJ2-5; the match to TRBD1 covers 9 bases. CDR3 length: 17 residues. With V trimmed by 3 bases and J by 4 bases, 12 bases remained unmatched. Per the germline V gene, CDR1 is ENHRY and CDR2 is SYGVKD. CDR3 region: CAISEVYRTGAGETQYF. CDR3 sequence (DNA): TGTGCCATCAGTGAAGTTTACAGGACAGGGGCCGGAGAGACCCAGTACTTC.

The gene calls are TRBV5-6 and TRBJ2-1; 7 bases line up with TRBD2. This CDR3 is built from 18 residues. Germline loops: CDR1 SGHDT, CDR2 YYEEEE. V gave up 0 bases and J gave up 2 bases; unmatched junction bases: 11. This chain's CDR3 is CASSLGLMRGSAYNEQFF. CDR3 DNA sequence: TGTGCCAGCAGCTTGGGCCTGATGCGGGGGAGTGCCTACAATGAGCAGTTCTTC.

This rearrangement joins TRBV28 to TRBJ1-5; D is unclear. Trimming took 1 base from V and 1 from J, leaving 8 bases between them. Germline CDR1 and CDR2: MDHEN and SYDVKM. The CDR3 is 15 residues long. CDR3 sequence reads: CASSLLIGSNQPQHF. The CDR3 bases are TGTGCCAGCAGTTTATTGATAGGCAGCAATCAGCCCCAGCATTTT.

The chain combines TRBV2 with TRBJ2-3; perhaps TRBD2 as D (6 bases). Deletions cut 8 bases from V and 6 bases from J, with 15 bases between. CDR3 size: 13 residues. Germline-derived CDR1 and CDR2 are SNHLY and FYNNEI. DNA of the CDR3: TGTGCCAGCGCGGGACCGCCAGGGGATACGCAGTATTTT. It codes for CASAGPPGDTQYF. Full variable domain (outside the CDR3, taken from reference TRBV2 and TRBJ2-3): EPEVTQTPSHQVTQMGQEVILRCVPISNHLYFYWYRQILGQKVEFLVSFYNNEISEKSEIFDDQFSVERPDGSNFTLKIRSTKLEDSAMYFCASAGPPGDTQYFGPGTRLTVL.

The CDR3 sequence: CASSSPQGGNEKLFF. The CDR3 nucleotides read TGTGCCAGCAGTTCGCCCCAGGGAGGGAATGAAAAACTGTTTTTT. The chain links TRBV6-2 or TRBV6-3 to TRBJ1-4, with D possibly matching TRBD1 (5 bases). There are 15 residues in the CDR3. CDR1 MNHEY and CDR2 SVGEGT come from the germline V gene. V lost 4 bases, J lost 5 bases, and 14 bases lay in between.

The chain joins TRBV12-3 or TRBV12-4 to TRBJ1-3; D unresolved. Trimming pared 5 bases from V and 7 bases from J, leaving 6 bases between. The CDR3 is 11 residues long. This CDR3 reads CASSPFNTIYF. The CDR3 DNA reads TGTGCCAGCAGTCCTTTTAACACCATATATTTT.

The rearrangement uses TRBV6-5 and TRBJ1-5; TRBD1 is a possible D gene (5 bases). The CDR3 spans 11 residues. Trimming left V 7 bases short and J 5 bases short, with 6 bases between. Germline CDR1 is MNHEY and CDR2 is SVGAGI. CDR3: CASKGDQPQHF. For the CDR3, the DNA is TGTGCCAGCAAAGGGGATCAGCCCCAGCATTTT.

Points on this clone: This sample includes further DNA sequences coding for the same CDR3. The CDR3: CSASRGPSYNEQFF. CDR3 DNA: TGCAGTGCTAGTCGCGGGCCCTCCTACAATGAGCAGTTCTTC. The chain joins TRBV20-1 to TRBJ2-1; the D gene is possibly TRBD2 (5 bases). Germline V CDR1 and CDR2: DFQATT, SNEGSKA (reference sequence). The V and J ends lost 3 bases and 0 bases respectively, with 9 bases between them. There are 14 residues in the CDR3.

The rearrangement uses TRBV15 and TRBJ2-5; D perhaps matches TRBD1 (5 bases). V was pared by 6 bases and J by 4 bases, with 15 bases between. CDR1 LNHNV and CDR2 YYDKDF come from the germline V gene (reference sequence). The CDR3 has 14 residues. CDR3 nucleotide sequence: TGTGCCACCAGAAAACATCAGGGCGGAGAGACCCAGTACTTC. Protein sequence: CATRKHQGGETQYF.

In this sample, this clone turned up once. The chain links TRBV5-6 to TRBJ2-2; possibly TRBD1 or TRBD2 for D (5 bases each). Germline values: CDR1 SGHDT, CDR2 YYEEEE. The CDR3 totals 14 residues. V dropped 0 bases and J dropped 8 bases, with 11 bases sitting between them. The chain's CDR3 is CASSLGQGVGELFF. The CDR3 DNA reads TGTGCCAGCAGCTTGGGCCAGGGAGTTGGGGAGCTGTTTTTT. The full variable domain, in which reference TRBV5-6 and TRBJ2-2 provide the parts outside the CDR3, is DAGVTQSPTHLIKTRGQQVTLRCSPKSGHDTVSWYQQALGQGPQFIFQYYEEEERQRGNFPDRFSGHQFPNYSSELNVNALLLGDSALYLCASSLGQGVGELFFGEGSRLTVL.

V gene TRBV27 combines with J gene TRBJ2-1; 8 nucleotides align to TRBD1. The CDR3 length is 15 residues. Germline CDR1 MNHEY, CDR2 SMNVEV (reference sequence). V was clipped by 5 bases and J by 1 base; unmatched bases: 4. The CDR3 protein is CASSPQGASYNEQFF. CDR3 nucleotides: TGTGCCAGCAGTCCCCAGGGGGCGTCCTACAATGAGCAGTTCTTC.

This chain uses TRBV6-4 with TRBJ2-1; possibly TRBD1 or TRBD2 for D (5 bases each). The CDR3 covers 14 residues. The germline CDR1 and CDR2 sequences are MRHNA and SNTAGT. Between the trimmed V and J ends, which lost 3 bases and 7 bases, there was a span of 13 bases. The CDR3 sequence: CASSEGTERNEQFF. The CDR3 DNA follows: TGTGCCAGCAGTGAGGGGACGGAACGGAATGAGCAGTTCTTC.

The rearrangement links TRBV19 to TRBJ2-5, with 9 nucleotides matching TRBD2. CDR1 is LNHDA and CDR2 is SQIVND in the germline V gene (reference sequence). The V segment lost 4 bases and the J segment 4 bases; nucleotides outside the gene matches: 10. The CDR3 is 16 amino acids. The CDR3 nucleotides are TGTGCCAGTAGTAAGTTCGCGGGGGGGAGTAGAGAGACCCAGTACTTC. This translates into CASSKFAGGSRETQYF. The variable domain in full, completed from reference TRBV19 and TRBJ2-5, reads DGGITQSPKYLFRKEGQNVTLSCEQNLNHDAMYWYRQDPGQGLRLIYYSQIVNDFQKGDIAEGYSVSREKKESFPLTVTSAQKNPTAFYLCASSKFAGGSRETQYFGPGTRLLVL.

The rearrangement joins TRBV13 to TRBJ1-1; D perhaps matches TRBD1 (5 bases). CDR3 length: 15 amino acids. Trimming removed 5 bases at V and 0 bases at J, with 13 bases between. Germline CDR1 is PRHDT and CDR2 is FYEKMQ (reference sequence). The CDR3 coding sequence is TGTGCCAGCAGCCTAACCGGGACGGTGAACACTGAAGCTTTCTTT. Amino acids: CASSLTGTVNTEAFF.

The gene calls are TRBV10-2 and TRBJ1-2; D ambiguous. Looked up from germline, CDR1 is WSHSY and CDR2 is SAAADI. V lost 3 bases to trimming and J lost 3 bases, with 2 bases between them. The CDR3 extends over 11 amino acids. The CDR3 DNA reads as TGCGCCAGCAGTGATTACTATGGCTACACCTTC. It encodes CASSDYYGYTF.

The chain employs TRBV19 and TRBJ1-5; possible D gene TRBD1, 6 bases. CDR1 and CDR2 from the germline V gene are LNHDA and SQIVND (reference sequence). V lost 6 bases and J lost 7, with 10 bases in between. The CDR3 consists of 12 residues. As DNA, the CDR3 is TGTGCCAGTAGACAGGGTAGACAGCCCCAGCATTTT. It specifies CASRQGRQPQHF. Drawing the rest from reference TRBV19 and TRBJ1-5, the complete variable domain is DGGITQSPKYLFRKEGQNVTLSCEQNLNHDAMYWYRQDPGQGLRLIYYSQIVNDFQKGDIAEGYSVSREKKESFPLTVTSAQKNPTAFYLCASRQGRQPQHFGDGTRLSIL.

The genes are TRBV5-6 and TRBJ2-5, with 12 bases matching TRBD2. This CDR3 spans 18 amino acids. Unmatched junction bases numbered 17, after V lost 5 bases and J lost 6 bases. CDR1 SGHDT and CDR2 YYEEEE come from the germline V gene. CDR3 nucleotides: TGTGCCAGCAGAATTGGGTGGACTAGCGGGGTAATCCCCAAGACCCAGTACTTC. It codes for CASRIGWTSGVIPKTQYF.

This chain connects TRBV19 to TRBJ2-7, with D possibly TRBD2 on 7 matching bases. CDR3 size: 18 residues. Germline V gene data show CDR1 as LNHDA and CDR2 as SQIVND (reference sequence). V lost 3 bases, J lost 2 bases, and 23 bases lay in between. The CDR3 DNA is TGTGCCAGTAGTATTAGGCCCGGGGGGCACCCGGGAACCTACGAGCAGTACTTC. Translating it yields CASSIRPGGHPGTYEQYF.